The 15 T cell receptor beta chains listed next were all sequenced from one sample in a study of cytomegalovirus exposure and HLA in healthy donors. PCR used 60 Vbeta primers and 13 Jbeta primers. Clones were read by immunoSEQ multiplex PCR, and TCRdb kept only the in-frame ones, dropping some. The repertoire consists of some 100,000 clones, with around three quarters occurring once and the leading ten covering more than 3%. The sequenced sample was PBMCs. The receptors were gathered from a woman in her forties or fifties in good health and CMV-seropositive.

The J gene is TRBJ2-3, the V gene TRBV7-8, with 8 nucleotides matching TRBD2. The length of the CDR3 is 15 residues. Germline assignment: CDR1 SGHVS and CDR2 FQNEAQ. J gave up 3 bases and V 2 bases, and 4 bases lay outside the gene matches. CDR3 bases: TGTGCCAGCAGCTTATTTACTAGCGGAACAGATACGCAGTATTTT. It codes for CASSLFTSGTDTQYF.

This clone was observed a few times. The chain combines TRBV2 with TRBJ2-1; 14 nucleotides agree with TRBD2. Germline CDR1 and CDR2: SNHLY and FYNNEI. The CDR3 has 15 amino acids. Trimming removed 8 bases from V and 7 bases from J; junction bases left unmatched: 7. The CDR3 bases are TGTGCCAGCTATCCGGGACTAGCGGGAGAAAATGAGCAGTTCTTC. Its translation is CASYPGLAGENEQFF. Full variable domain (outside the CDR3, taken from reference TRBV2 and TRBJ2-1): EPEVTQTPSHQVTQMGQEVILRCVPISNHLYFYWYRQILGQKVEFLVSFYNNEISEKSEIFDDQFSVERPDGSNFTLKIRSTKLEDSAMYFCASYPGLAGENEQFFGPGTRLTVL.

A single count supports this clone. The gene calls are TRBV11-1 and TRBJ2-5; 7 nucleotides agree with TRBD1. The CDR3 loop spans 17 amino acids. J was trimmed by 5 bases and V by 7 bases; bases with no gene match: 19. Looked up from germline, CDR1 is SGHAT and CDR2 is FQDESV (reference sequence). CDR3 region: CASTSPRTGLPRETQYF. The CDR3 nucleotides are TGTGCCAGCACTTCCCCCCGGACAGGCCTCCCGAGGGAGACCCAGTACTTC.

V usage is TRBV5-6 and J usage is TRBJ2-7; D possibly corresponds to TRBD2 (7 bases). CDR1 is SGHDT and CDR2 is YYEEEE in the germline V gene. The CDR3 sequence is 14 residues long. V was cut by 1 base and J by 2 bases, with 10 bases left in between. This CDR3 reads CASSLPGGTYEQYF. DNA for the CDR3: TGTGCCAGCAGCTTGCCGGGGGGCACCTACGAGCAGTACTTC.

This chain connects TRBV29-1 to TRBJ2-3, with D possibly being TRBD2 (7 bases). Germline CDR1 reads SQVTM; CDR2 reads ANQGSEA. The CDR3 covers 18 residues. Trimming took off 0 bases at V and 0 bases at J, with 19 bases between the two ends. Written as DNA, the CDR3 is TGCAGCGTTGAAGATCTGAACCTGGGGGGGGCTAGCACAGATACGCAGTATTTT. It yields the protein CSVEDLNLGGASTDTQYF.

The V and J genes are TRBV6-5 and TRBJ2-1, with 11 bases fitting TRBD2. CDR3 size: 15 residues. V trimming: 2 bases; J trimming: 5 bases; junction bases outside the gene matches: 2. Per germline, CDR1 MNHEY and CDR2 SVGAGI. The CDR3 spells CASSYGTSGHNEQFF. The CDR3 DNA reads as TGTGCCAGCAGTTACGGGACTAGCGGACACAATGAGCAGTTCTTC.

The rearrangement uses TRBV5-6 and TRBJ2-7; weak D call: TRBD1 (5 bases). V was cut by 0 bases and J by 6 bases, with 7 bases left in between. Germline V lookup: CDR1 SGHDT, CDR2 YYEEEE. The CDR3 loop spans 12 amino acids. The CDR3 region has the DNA TGTGCCAGCAGCTTGGTCAGGGCCGAGCAGTACTTC. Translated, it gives CASSLVRAEQYF.

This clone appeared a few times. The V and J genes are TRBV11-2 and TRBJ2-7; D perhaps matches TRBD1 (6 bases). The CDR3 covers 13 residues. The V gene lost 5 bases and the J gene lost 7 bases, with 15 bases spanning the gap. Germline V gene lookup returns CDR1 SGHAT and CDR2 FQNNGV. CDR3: CASSPDRLGEQYF. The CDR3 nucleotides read TGTGCCAGCAGCCCAGACAGGCTCGGGGAGCAGTACTTC.

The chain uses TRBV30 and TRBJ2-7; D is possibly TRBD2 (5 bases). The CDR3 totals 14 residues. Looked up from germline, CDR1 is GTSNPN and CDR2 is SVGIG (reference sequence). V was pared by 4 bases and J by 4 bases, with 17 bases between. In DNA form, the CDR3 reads TGTGCCTGGACCGGTGGGCCTAGCCCGTACGAGCAGTACTTC. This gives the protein CAWTGGPSPYEQYF. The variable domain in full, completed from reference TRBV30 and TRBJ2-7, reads SQTIHQWPATLVQPVGSPLSLECTVEGTSNPNLYWYRQAAGRGLQLLFYSVGIGQISSEVPQNLSASRPQDRQFILSSKKLLLSDSGFYLCAWTGGPSPYEQYFGPGTRLTVT.

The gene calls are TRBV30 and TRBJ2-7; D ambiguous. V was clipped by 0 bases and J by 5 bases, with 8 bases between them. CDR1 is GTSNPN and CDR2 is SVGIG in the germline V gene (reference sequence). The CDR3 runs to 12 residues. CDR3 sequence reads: CAWSVGGNEQYF. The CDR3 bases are TGTGCCTGGAGTGTCGGCGGAAACGAGCAGTACTTC. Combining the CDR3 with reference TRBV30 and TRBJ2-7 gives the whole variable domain SQTIHQWPATLVQPVGSPLSLECTVEGTSNPNLYWYRQAAGRGLQLLFYSVGIGQISSEVPQNLSASRPQDRQFILSSKKLLLSDSGFYLCAWSVGGNEQYFGPGTRLTVT.

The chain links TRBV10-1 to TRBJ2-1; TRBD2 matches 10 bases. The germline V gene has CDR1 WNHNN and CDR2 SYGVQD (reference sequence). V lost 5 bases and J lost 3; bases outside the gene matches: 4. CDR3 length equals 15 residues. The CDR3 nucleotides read TGCGCCAGCAGTCCCGGACTAGCGGACTACAATGAGCAGTTCTTC. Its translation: CASSPGLADYNEQFF.

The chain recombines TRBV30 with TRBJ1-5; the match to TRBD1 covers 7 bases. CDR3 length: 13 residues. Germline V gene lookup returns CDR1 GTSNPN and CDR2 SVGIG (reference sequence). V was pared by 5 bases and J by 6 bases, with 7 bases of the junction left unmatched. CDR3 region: CAWEEGAGQPQHF. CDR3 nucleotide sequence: TGTGCCTGGGAGGAGGGGGCCGGTCAGCCCCAGCATTTT. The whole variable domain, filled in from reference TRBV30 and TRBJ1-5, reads SQTIHQWPATLVQPVGSPLSLECTVEGTSNPNLYWYRQAAGRGLQLLFYSVGIGQISSEVPQNLSASRPQDRQFILSSKKLLLSDSGFYLCAWEEGAGQPQHFGDGTRLSIL.

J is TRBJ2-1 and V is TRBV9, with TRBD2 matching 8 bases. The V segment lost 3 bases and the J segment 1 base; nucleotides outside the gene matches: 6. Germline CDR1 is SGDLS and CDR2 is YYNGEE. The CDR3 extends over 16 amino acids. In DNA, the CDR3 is TGTGCCAGCAGCGCCGCGCGGGGGGCTTCCTACAATGAGCAGTTCTTC. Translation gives CASSAARGASYNEQFF.

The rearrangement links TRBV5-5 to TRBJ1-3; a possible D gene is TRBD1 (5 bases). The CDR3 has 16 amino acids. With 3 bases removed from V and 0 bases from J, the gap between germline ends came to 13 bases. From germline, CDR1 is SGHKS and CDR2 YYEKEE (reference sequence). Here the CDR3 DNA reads TGTGCCAGCAGCTCAGGGTCCGCGATCTCTGGAAACACCATATATTTT. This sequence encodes CASSSGSAISGNTIYF.

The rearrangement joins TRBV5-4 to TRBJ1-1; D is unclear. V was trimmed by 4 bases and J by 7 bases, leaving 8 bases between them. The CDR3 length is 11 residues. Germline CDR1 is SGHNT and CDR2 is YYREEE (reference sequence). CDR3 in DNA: TGTGCCAGCAGCCGTAGGAGTGAAGCTTTCTTT. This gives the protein CASSRRSEAFF.